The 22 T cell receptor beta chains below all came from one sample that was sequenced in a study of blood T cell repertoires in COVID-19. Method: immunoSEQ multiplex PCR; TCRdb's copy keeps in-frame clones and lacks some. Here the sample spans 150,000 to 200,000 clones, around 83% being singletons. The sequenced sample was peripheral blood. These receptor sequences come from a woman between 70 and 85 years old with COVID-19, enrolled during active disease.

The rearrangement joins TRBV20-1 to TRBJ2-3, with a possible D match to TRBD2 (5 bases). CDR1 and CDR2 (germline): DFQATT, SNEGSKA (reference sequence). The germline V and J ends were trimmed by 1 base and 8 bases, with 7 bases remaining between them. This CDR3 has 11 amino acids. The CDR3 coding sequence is TGCAGTGCTAGAGGCGAGGGTACGCAGTATTTT. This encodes CSARGEGTQYF.

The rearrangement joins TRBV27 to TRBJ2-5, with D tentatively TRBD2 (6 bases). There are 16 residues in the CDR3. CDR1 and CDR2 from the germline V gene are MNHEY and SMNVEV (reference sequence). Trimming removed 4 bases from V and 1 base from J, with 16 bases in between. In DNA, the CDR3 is TGTGCCAGCAGTTGGGGGACTGGCTGGGGCCAAGAGACCCAGTACTTC. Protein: CASSWGTGWGQETQYF.

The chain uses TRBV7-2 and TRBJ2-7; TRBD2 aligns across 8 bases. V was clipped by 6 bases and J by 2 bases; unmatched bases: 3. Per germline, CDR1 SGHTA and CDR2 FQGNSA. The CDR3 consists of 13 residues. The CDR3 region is CASSNSGTYEQYF. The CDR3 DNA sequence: TGTGCCAGCAGTAATAGCGGGACCTACGAGCAGTACTTC.

The CDR3 region is CAWSEGALSGNTIYF. In DNA, the CDR3 is TGTGCCTGGAGTGAAGGGGCACTCTCTGGAAACACCATATATTTT. The chain combines TRBV30 with TRBJ1-3; D might be TRBD1 (5 bases). The ends were cut back, 1 base at V and 0 bases at J, with 10 bases in the middle. The CDR3 runs 15 residues. Germline V gives CDR1 GTSNPN, CDR2 SVGIG (reference sequence).

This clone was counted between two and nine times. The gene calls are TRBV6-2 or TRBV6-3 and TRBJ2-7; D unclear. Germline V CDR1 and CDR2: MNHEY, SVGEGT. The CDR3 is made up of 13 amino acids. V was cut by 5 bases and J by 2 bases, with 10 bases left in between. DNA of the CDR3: TGTGCCAGCAGTCCGAGCGAGACCTACGAGCAGTACTTC. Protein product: CASSPSETYEQYF.

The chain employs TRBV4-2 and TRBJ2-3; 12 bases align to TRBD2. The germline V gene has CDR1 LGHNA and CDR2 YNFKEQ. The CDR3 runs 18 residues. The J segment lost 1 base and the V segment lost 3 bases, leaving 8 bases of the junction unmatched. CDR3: CASSQDRLAGVGTDTQYF. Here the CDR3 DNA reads TGTGCCAGCAGCCAGGATCGACTAGCGGGAGTGGGCACAGATACGCAGTATTTT.

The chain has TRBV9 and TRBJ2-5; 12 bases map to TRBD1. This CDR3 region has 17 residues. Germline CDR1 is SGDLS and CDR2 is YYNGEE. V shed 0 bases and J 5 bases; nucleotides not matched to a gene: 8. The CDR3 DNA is TGTGCCAGCAGCGTAGAGGGACAGGGGGCGAGGGGGGAGACCCAGTACTTC. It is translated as CASSVEGQGARGETQYF.

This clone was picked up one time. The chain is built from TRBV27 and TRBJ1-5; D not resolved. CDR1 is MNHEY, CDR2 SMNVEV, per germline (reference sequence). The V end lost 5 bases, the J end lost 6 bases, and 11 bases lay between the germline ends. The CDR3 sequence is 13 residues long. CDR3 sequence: CASSPQNGQPQHF. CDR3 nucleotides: TGTGCCAGCAGTCCCCAAAACGGTCAGCCCCAGCATTTT.

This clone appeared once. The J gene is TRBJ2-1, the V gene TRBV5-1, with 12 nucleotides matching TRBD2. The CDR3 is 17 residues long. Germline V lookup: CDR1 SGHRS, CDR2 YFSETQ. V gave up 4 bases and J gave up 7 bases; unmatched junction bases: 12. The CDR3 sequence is CASSEGTSGPYLNEQFF. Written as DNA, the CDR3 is TGCGCCAGCAGCGAAGGGACTAGCGGGCCCTATTTAAATGAGCAGTTCTTC.

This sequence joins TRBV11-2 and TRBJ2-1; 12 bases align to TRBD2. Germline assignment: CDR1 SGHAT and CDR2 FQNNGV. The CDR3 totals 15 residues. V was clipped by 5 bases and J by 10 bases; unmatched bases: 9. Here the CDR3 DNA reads TGTGCCAGCAGCGTACTAGCGGGAGGCCTGGGGGAGCAGTTCTTC. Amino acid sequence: CASSVLAGGLGEQFF. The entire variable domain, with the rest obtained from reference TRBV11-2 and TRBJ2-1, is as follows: EAGVAQSPRYKIIEKRQSVAFWCNPISGHATLYWYQQILGQGPKLLIQFQNNGVVDDSQLPKDRFSAERLKGVDSTLKIQPAKLEDSAVYLCASSVLAGGLGEQFFGPGTRLTVL.

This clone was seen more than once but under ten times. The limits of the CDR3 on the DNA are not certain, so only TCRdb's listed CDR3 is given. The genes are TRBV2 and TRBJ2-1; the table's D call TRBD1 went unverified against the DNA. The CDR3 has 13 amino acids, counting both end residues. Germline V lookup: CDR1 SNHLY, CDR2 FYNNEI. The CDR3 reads CASSVGQGIQAIF.

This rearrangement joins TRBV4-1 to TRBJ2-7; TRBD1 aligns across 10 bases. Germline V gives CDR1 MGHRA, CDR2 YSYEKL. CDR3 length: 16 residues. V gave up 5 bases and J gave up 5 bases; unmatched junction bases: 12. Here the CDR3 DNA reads TGCGCCAGCAGCGTAAGTTCTGGACAGGGGGTCCACGAGCAGTACTTC. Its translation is CASSVSSGQGVHEQYF.

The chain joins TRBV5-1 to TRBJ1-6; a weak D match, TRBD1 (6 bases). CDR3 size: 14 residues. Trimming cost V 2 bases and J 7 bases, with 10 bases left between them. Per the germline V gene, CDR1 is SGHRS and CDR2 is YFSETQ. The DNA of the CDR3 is TGCGCCAGCAGCTTACAGGGTGGGAATTCACCCCTCCACTTT. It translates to CASSLQGGNSPLHF.

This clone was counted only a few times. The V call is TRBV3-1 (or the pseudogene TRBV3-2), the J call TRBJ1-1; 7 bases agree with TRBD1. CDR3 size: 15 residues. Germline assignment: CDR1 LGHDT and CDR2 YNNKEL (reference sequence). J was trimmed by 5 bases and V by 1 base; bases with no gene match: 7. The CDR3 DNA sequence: TGTGCCAGCAGCCAAGTACAGGGGCGGAGTACTGAAGCTTTCTTT. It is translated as CASSQVQGRSTEAFF.

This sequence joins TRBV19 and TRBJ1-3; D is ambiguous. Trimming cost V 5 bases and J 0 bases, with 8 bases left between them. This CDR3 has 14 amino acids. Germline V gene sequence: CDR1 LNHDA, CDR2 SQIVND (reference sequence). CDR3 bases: TGTGCCAGTAGTCCGGACTTCTCTGGAAACACCATATATTTT. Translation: CASSPDFSGNTIYF.

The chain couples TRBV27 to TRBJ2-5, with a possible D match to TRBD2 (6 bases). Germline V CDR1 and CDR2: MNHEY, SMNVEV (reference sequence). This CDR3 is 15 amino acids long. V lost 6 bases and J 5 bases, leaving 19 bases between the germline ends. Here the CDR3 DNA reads TGTGCCAGCAGGCGGGGCGATAGTTATTGGGAGACCCAGTACTTC. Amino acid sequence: CASRRGDSYWETQYF.

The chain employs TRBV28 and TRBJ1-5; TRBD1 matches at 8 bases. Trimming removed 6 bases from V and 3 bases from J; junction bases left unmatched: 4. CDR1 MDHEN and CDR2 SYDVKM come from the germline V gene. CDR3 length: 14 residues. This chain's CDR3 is CASSRTGNNQPQHF. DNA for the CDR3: TGTGCCAGCAGCCGGACAGGGAACAATCAGCCCCAGCATTTT.

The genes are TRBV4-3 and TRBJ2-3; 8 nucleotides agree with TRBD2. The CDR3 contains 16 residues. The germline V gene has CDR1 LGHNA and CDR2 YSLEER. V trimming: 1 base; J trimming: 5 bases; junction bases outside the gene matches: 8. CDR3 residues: CASSQAPGGPQDTQYF. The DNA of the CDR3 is TGCGCCAGCAGCCAAGCACCGGGAGGGCCTCAAGATACGCAGTATTTT.

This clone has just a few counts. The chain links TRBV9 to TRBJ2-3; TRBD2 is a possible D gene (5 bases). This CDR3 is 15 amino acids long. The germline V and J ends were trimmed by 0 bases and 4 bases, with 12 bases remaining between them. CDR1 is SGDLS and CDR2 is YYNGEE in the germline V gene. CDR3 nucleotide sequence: TGTGCCAGCAGCGTAGGGACTCTAAGGTCAGATACGCAGTATTTT. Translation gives CASSVGTLRSDTQYF.

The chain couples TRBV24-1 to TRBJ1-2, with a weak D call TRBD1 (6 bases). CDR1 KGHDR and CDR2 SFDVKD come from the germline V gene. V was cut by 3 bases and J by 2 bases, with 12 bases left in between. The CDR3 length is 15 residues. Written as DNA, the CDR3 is TGTGCCACCAGTGATGATGGTACAGGGAACTATGGCTACACCTTC. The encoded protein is CATSDDGTGNYGYTF.

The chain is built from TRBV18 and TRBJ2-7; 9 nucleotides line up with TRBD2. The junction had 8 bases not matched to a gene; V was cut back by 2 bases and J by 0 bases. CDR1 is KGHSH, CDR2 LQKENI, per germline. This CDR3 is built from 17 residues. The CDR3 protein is CASSPGFKREASYEQYF. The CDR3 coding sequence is TGTGCCAGCTCACCAGGTTTCAAGCGGGAGGCCTCCTACGAGCAGTACTTC.

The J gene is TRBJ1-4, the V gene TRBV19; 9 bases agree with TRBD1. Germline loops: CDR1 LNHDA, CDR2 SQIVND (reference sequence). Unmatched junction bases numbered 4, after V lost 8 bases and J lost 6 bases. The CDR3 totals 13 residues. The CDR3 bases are TGTGCCAGTCGACAGGGGGGATATGAAAAACTGTTTTTT. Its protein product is CASRQGGYEKLFF.